This is a list of T cell receptor beta chains from one sample in a study of blood T cell repertoires in COVID-19. Profiling relied on immunoSEQ multiplex PCR, and the TCRdb table lists in-frame clones only, not all of them. The table has some 65,000 clones, over 85% seen once. Sequencing input: peripheral blood. The receptors shown here come from a man aged 55 to 70 with acute or convalescent COVID-19. The CDR3 runs from the conserved cysteine through the conserved F or W. A D gene is named only where the DNA matches it firmly. Some rows have no size entry. The others give once, few or many, or a class for an expanded clone.

>TRBD1|.|TRBJ2-1|TRBV30
TGTGCCTGGAGTGGGGACAGAGCCTACAATGAGCAGTTCTTC
CAWSGDRAYNEQFF
>.|.|TRBJ1-2|TRBV7-2
TGTGCCAGCAGCCCGGCGGGCTCAAACTATGGCTACACCTTC
CASSPAGSNYGYTF
>.|once|TRBJ2-1|TRBV4-2
TGTGCCAGCAGCCAAGGAGTTAGCGGAAACAATGAGCAGTTCTTC
CASSQGVSGNNEQFF
>TRBD1|.|TRBJ2-3|TRBV19
TGTGCCAGTAGTAAGGGACAGGGAGTTCCAGATACGCAGTATTTT
CASSKGQGVPDTQYF
>.|once|TRBJ1-1|TRBV9
TGTGCCAGCAGCGTAGCCGGTCACACTGAAGCTTTCTTT
CASSVAGHTEAFF
>.|.|TRBJ2-2|TRBV7-8
TGTGCCGGGTCCGGGACACAGAACACCGGGGAGCTGTTTTTT
CAGSGTQNTGELFF
>.|.|TRBJ2-2|TRBV5-1
TGCGCCAGCAGGGCCGACACCACTCAGGCTGGGGAGCTGTTTTTT
CASRADTTQAGELFF
>.|.|TRBJ2-3|TRBV29-1
TGCAGCGTCGGTCGACTCACAGATACGCAGTATTTT
CSVGRLTDTQYF
>TRBD1|.|TRBJ1-4|TRBV28
TGTGCCAGCAGTAAAGGGGGCGCGAATGAAAAACTGTTTTTT
CASSKGGANEKLFF
>.|.|TRBJ1-2|TRBV2
TGTGCCAGCAGTGAAGAGGGGCGCGGCTATGGCTACACCTTC
CASSEEGRGYGYTF
>TRBD1|.|TRBJ2-1|TRBV27
TGTGCCAGCACCCAGGACAGGTGGGGACACAATGAGCAGTTCTTC
CASTQDRWGHNEQFF
>TRBD1|.|TRBJ2-7|TRBV6-2/TRBV6-3
TGTGCCAGCAGCCCACTCGACAGGGTCTTCTACGAGCAGTACTTC
CASSPLDRVFYEQYF
>TRBD1|few|TRBJ2-7|TRBV2
TGTGCCAGCAGAAGGGGGCGTGGGCAGTACTTC
CASRRGRGQYF
>TRBD1|.|TRBJ2-1|TRBV6-5
TGTGCCAGCAGCGTTACAGGGGGCCTTTACAATGAGCAGTTCTTC
CASSVTGGLYNEQFF
>TRBD1|.|TRBJ1-1|TRBV19
TGTGCCAGTTATACTGGACAGGGCGCTCGCGAAGCTTTCTTT
CASYTGQGAREAFF
>TRBD1|.|TRBJ1-3|TRBV6-6
TGTGCCAGCAGAACCAGGGGGCTAGGTGGAAACACCATATATTTT
CASRTRGLGGNTIYF
>.|.|TRBJ1-6|TRBV3-1/TRBV3-2
TGTGCCAGCAGCCATGGGGTCTCGGTAGGGCGGGCATCCTATAATTCACCCCTCCACTTT
CASSHGVSVGRASYNSPLHF
>.|.|TRBJ1-2|TRBV2
TGTGCCAGCATGGAGGGTATCGACTATGGCTACACCTTC
CASMEGIDYGYTF
>.|.|TRBJ1-2|TRBV2
TGTGCCAGCAGTGGGGGCAGATTCTATGGCTACACCTTC
CASSGGRFYGYTF
>.|.|TRBJ1-6|TRBV5-1
TGCGCCAGCAGCTTGGATGGCCTCACACCCCTCCACTTT
CASSLDGLTPLHF
>TRBD1|.|TRBJ2-7|TRBV19
TGTGCCAGTAGTATCCCGACAGGGTATCCCTACGAGCAGTACTTC
CASSIPTGYPYEQYF
>.|.|TRBJ2-5|TRBV27
TGTGCCAGCACCCTGAGGGTCGGCGTCAGACAAGAGACCCAGTACTTC
CASTLRVGVRQETQYF
>TRBD1|.|TRBJ2-7|TRBV5-1
TGCGCCAGCAGCTGGTGGACAGGCCCCTACGAGCAGTACTTC
CASSWWTGPYEQYF
>TRBD2|.|TRBJ2-1|TRBV12-3/TRBV12-4
TGTGCCACCAAGCGGGGGGCCCTGAATGAGCAGTTCTTC
CATKRGALNEQFF
>.|few|TRBJ1-6|TRBV27
TGTGCCAGCAGTTTATATGCCACGGGAGCGGAGAATTCACCCCTCCACTTT
CASSLYATGAENSPLHF
>.|.|TRBJ2-7|TRBV5-6
TGTGCCAGCAGTACCGACAGCCTCAGCTCCTACGAGCAGTACTTC
CASSTDSLSSYEQYF
>.|.|TRBJ2-1|TRBV5-6
TGTGCCAGCAGCTTGTTCCCGAATGAGCAGTTCTTC
CASSLFPNEQFF
>TRBD2|.|TRBJ2-3|TRBV5-1
TGCGCCAGCAGCTCGGCCCCCGGGGGGAACACAGATACGCAGTATTTT
CASSSAPGGNTDTQYF
>.|.|TRBJ1-1|TRBV7-9
TGTGCCAGCAGCTTTCAGGGTGGCACTGAAGCTTTCTTT
CASSFQGGTEAFF
>.|.|TRBJ1-2|TRBV4-1
TGCGCCAGCAGCCAAGTAGCGCAAAACTATGGCTACACCTTC
CASSQVAQNYGYTF
>.|.|TRBJ2-5|TRBV18
TGTGCCAGCTCACCCACGACAGCTCAAGAGACCCAGTACTTC
CASSPTTAQETQYF
>TRBD1|.|TRBJ2-1|TRBV5-1
TGCGCCACCGGGACAGGGGGCGCCGGAAGTGAGCAGTTCTTC
CATGTGGAGSEQFF
>TRBD1|.|TRBJ2-7|TRBV6-5
TGTGCCAGCAGCCGCGAGGGGGCTACCTACTACGAGCAGTACTTC
CASSREGATYYEQYF
>.|.|TRBJ2-2|TRBV29-1
TGCAGGAGGCCGGTAGGCTCGACCGGGGAGCTGTTTTTT
CRRPVGSTGELFF
>TRBD1|.|TRBJ1-2|TRBV6-5
TGTGCCAGCAGTTACGGGGACAGGGCCTATGGCTACACCTTC
CASSYGDRAYGYTF
>.|.|TRBJ1-2|TRBV5-4
TGTGCCAGCAGCTCCGGACTCTATGGCTACACCTTC
CASSSGLYGYTF
>.|once|TRBJ2-6|TRBV19
TGTGCCAGTAGTATTATACGCCTAGCTATCTCTGGGGCCAACGTCCTGACTTTC
CASSIIRLAISGANVLTF
>.|.|TRBJ2-1|TRBV3-1/TRBV3-2
TGTGCCAGCAGCCCTACGAGCTACAATGAGCAGTTCTTC
CASSPTSYNEQFF
>.|once|TRBJ2-1|TRBV5-6
TGTGCCAGCAGCTTCCAGGGATATGAGCAGTTCTTC
CASSFQGYEQFF
>TRBD1|.|TRBJ1-1|TRBV7-9
TGTGCCAGCAGCCGGACAGGGACTGAAGCTTTCTTT
CASSRTGTEAFF
>.|few|TRBJ2-5|TRBV2
TGTGCCAGCAGTGAGCGGCAGGCCGGGATCAACGAGTACTTC
CASSERQAGINEYF
>TRBD1|once|TRBJ1-6|TRBV30
TGTGCCTGGAGGAAAGGACAGGGCGGATCACCCCTCCACTTT
CAWRKGQGGSPLHF
>TRBD1|.|TRBJ1-1|TRBV10-3
TGTGCCATCAGCGTGGACAGGGAAGGCACTGAAGCTTTCTTT
CAISVDREGTEAFF
>TRBD1|.|TRBJ1-3|TRBV2
TGTGCCAGCAGTGCCGGACAGGTCTCTGGAAACACCATATATTTT
CASSAGQVSGNTIYF
>.|.|TRBJ1-3|TRBV7-2
TGTGCCAGCAGCCCCGGGAGGAGCTCTGGAAACACCATATATTTT
CASSPGRSSGNTIYF
>.|.|TRBJ2-2|TRBV6-1
TGTGCCAGCAGTGAAGATACGAACACCGGGGAGCTGTTTTTT
CASSEDTNTGELFF
>.|once|TRBJ2-6|TRBV5-1
TGCGCCAGCAGCTTGGCCCCACAGGGATCTGGGGCCAACGTCCTGACTTTC
CASSLAPQGSGANVLTF
>.|.|TRBJ1-5|TRBV3-1/TRBV3-2
TGTGCCAGCAGCCAGGCAGGGGGCAATCAGCCCCAGCATTTT
CASSQAGGNQPQHF
>.|once|TRBJ2-1|TRBV4-1
TGCGCCAGCAGCCAATCCGAGGGGGGGGAGCAGTTCTTC
CASSQSEGGEQFF
>.|.|TRBJ1-1|TRBV3-1/TRBV3-2
TGTGCCAGCAGCCCCGGGGGGGGGAGGACTGAAGCTTTCTTT
CASSPGGGRTEAFF
>TRBD1|once|TRBJ2-2|TRBV2
TGTGCCACCGGGACAGCGAACACCGGGGAGCTGTTTTTT
CATGTANTGELFF
>TRBD1|.|TRBJ1-1|TRBV5-1
TGCGCCAGCAGCTTGGGACAGGGAATGAACACTGAAGCTTTCTTT
CASSLGQGMNTEAFF
>TRBD1|once|TRBJ2-5|TRBV19
TGTGCCAGCTCCCCGGGACAGCAAGAGACCCAGTACTTC
CASSPGQQETQYF
>TRBD1|.|TRBJ1-2|TRBV29-1
TGCAGCGTTCAGGGGGCATGGGGCTACACCTTC
CSVQGAWGYTF
>.|.|TRBJ1-1|TRBV19
TGTGCCAGTAGGGGAGACTCTGAAGCTTTCTTT
CASRGDSEAFF
>TRBD1|.|TRBJ1-2|TRBV7-3
TGTGCCAGCAGCCCGGGGACAGGTTCTAACTATGGCTACACCTTC
CASSPGTGSNYGYTF
>TRBD1|.|TRBJ1-2|TRBV25-1
TGTGCCAGCAGTTCACGACAGGGAAATGGCTACACCTTC
CASSSRQGNGYTF
>.|.|TRBJ1-1|TRBV5-1
TGCGCCAGCAGCTTTAGTGACATGCCTTCTGAAGCTTTCTTT
CASSFSDMPSEAFF
>.|.|TRBJ1-2|TRBV7-9
TGTGCCAGCAGCCCAGCATTTAAGGCGGGCTATGGCTACACCTTC
CASSPAFKAGYGYTF
>.|.|TRBJ2-7|TRBV6-5
TGTGCCAGCAGTTACGATGGGGCTTCTCGGGAGCAGTACTTC
CASSYDGASREQYF